The 23 T cell receptor beta chains presented below share a single source sample, sequenced in a study of cytomegalovirus exposure and HLA in healthy donors listed by TCRdb under 2017. The library came from the immunoSEQ multiplex PCR assay. The multiplex PCR relied on a mix of 60 forward primers for TCR Vbeta segments and 13 reverse primers for TCR Jbeta segments. TCRdb's version of the immuneACCESS table is confined to in-frame rearrangements and falls short of the full clone set. An unresolved V gene accounts for under half of the shortfall where checked; the remainder is of unknown origin. This sample is represented by about 140,000 clones; roughly 90% of them were singletons. The ten largest clones represent around 0.51% of the sample. The source material was PBMCs. The receptors were gathered from a woman aged 40-49 years in good health and CMV-seronegative.

The chain is built from TRBV6-5 and TRBJ2-3, with a possible D match to TRBD1 (6 bases). The CDR3 totals 15 residues. Trimming left V 0 bases short and J 3 bases short, with 10 bases between. The germline CDR1 and CDR2 sequences are MNHEY and SVGAGI. The CDR3 nucleotides are TGTGCCAGCAGTTACTCCTACAGGGAAACAGATACGCAGTATTTT. Translation: CASSYSYRETDTQYF.

The genes are TRBV6-5 and TRBJ1-5, with D unresolved. The V and J ends lost 5 bases and 9 bases respectively, with 14 bases between them. The CDR3 sequence is 13 residues long. Germline V gene lookup returns CDR1 MNHEY and CDR2 SVGAGI. The DNA of the CDR3 is TGTGCCAGCAGTGAGCCTACAGTCCGGCCCCAGCATTTT. It yields the protein CASSEPTVRPQHF.

The chain has TRBV29-1 and TRBJ1-3; 9 bases are shared with TRBD1. This CDR3 spans 14 amino acids. Germline loops: CDR1 SQVTM, CDR2 ANQGSEA. V was clipped by 5 bases and J by 4 bases; unmatched bases: 6. CDR3 sequence (DNA): TGCAGCGTTTGGGGGACAGGGAGAGGAAACACCATATATTTT. Amino acid sequence: CSVWGTGRGNTIYF. The variable domain in full, with the rest retrieved from reference TRBV29-1 and TRBJ1-3, is SAVISQKPSRDICQRGTSLTIQCQVDSQVTMMFWYRQQPGQSLTLIATANQGSEATYESGFVIDKFPISRPNLTFSTLTVSNMSPEDSSIYLCSVWGTGRGNTIYFGEGSWLTVV.

This clone was recorded only once. The chain recombines TRBV6-1 with TRBJ2-3; D perhaps matches TRBD1 (5 bases). The ends were cut back, 6 bases at V and 1 base at J, with 14 bases in the middle. This CDR3 is built from 15 residues. Germline CDR1 MNHNS, CDR2 SASEGT. DNA for the CDR3: TGTGCCAGCAGGGGCAGGGTGTTGGGCACAGATACGCAGTATTTT. Protein: CASRGRVLGTDTQYF.

J is TRBJ2-7 and V is TRBV27, with a weak D call TRBD2 (6 bases). CDR3 length equals 14 residues. V lost 6 bases, J lost 6 bases, and 18 bases lay in between. CDR1 is MNHEY, CDR2 SMNVEV, per germline (reference sequence). DNA of the CDR3: TGTGCCAGCAGGACTAGGGGAGCGTACTCCGAGCAGTACTTC. Translated: CASRTRGAYSEQYF.

This chain joins TRBV30 and TRBJ2-2; 11 bases align to TRBD1. The CDR3 contains 21 residues. From germline, CDR1 is GTSNPN and CDR2 SVGIG (reference sequence). V trimming: 2 bases; J trimming: 5 bases; junction bases outside the gene matches: 22. The CDR3 loop is CAWSPYFGTGGGGSMTGELFF. The CDR3 nucleotides read TGTGCCTGGAGTCCATACTTCGGGACAGGGGGTGGCGGGAGTATGACCGGGGAGCTGTTTTTT. Supplemented by reference TRBV30 and TRBJ2-2, the full variable domain reads SQTIHQWPATLVQPVGSPLSLECTVEGTSNPNLYWYRQAAGRGLQLLFYSVGIGQISSEVPQNLSASRPQDRQFILSSKKLLLSDSGFYLCAWSPYFGTGGGGSMTGELFFGEGSRLTVL.

This chain joins TRBV5-5 and TRBJ2-1, with D possibly TRBD2 on 5 matching bases. Trimming removed 3 bases at V and 3 bases at J, with 10 bases between. This CDR3 has 14 residues. The germline V gene has CDR1 SGHKS and CDR2 YYEKEE (reference sequence). CDR3 sequence (DNA): TGTGCCAGCAGCTCGCGGACTGGCTACAATGAGCAGTTCTTC. As protein: CASSSRTGYNEQFF.

V is TRBV5-1 and J is TRBJ2-2; D might be TRBD1 (6 bases). This CDR3 has 12 residues. Germline values: CDR1 SGHRS, CDR2 YFSETQ. Trimming removed 4 bases from V and 8 bases from J, with 9 bases in between. Here the CDR3 DNA reads TGCGCCAGCAGCGCAGACAGGGGGGAGCTGTTTTTT. Translated: CASSADRGELFF.

The J gene is TRBJ2-7, the V gene TRBV19, with D perhaps TRBD1 (6 bases). Trimming left V 5 bases short and J 4 bases short, with 18 bases between. The V gene's germline CDR1 is LNHDA and CDR2 SQIVND (reference sequence). This CDR3 region has 15 residues. As DNA, the CDR3 is TGTGCCAGTAGTGGCCTCGGGACATCGGGATACGAGCAGTACTTC. Translation gives CASSGLGTSGYEQYF.

This chain joins TRBV10-3 and TRBJ2-7; D is unresolved. The CDR3 is made up of 13 amino acids. V lost 5 bases, J lost 2 bases, and 10 bases lay in between. Germline CDR1 is ENHRY and CDR2 is SYGVKD. CDR3 amino acids: CAISRAVTYEQYF. The CDR3 DNA reads as TGTGCCATCAGTCGTGCGGTTACCTACGAGCAGTACTTC.

The V call is TRBV19, the J call TRBJ1-1; the D gene is possibly TRBD1 (6 bases). The germline gives CDR1 LNHDA, CDR2 SQIVND (reference sequence). CDR3 length: 15 amino acids. V was cut by 7 bases and J by 3 bases, with 18 bases left in between. Here the CDR3 DNA reads TGTGCCAGTACCACCGGGACAAGGGGCCACACTGAAGCTTTCTTT. It encodes CASTTGTRGHTEAFF.

The gene calls are TRBV6-5 and TRBJ2-1; D perhaps matches TRBD2 (6 bases). V lost 7 bases and J lost 3, with 16 bases in between. This CDR3 has 15 residues. Germline CDR1 reads MNHEY; CDR2 reads SVGAGI. CDR3 bases: TGTGCCAGCAATCCGGGGGACTCCCGCTACAATGAGCAGTTCTTC. Translation gives CASNPGDSRYNEQFF.

CDR3 sequence (DNA): TGTGCCAGCAGCTTAGAGGGGTGGCCTGAAGCTTTCTTT. It yields the protein CASSLEGWPEAFF. The chain recombines TRBV11-1 with TRBJ1-1, with D perhaps matching TRBD1 (5 bases). This CDR3 is built from 13 residues. Germline V gene data show CDR1 as SGHAT and CDR2 as FQDESV (reference sequence). The V end lost 1 base, the J end lost 6 bases, and 9 bases lay between the germline ends.

J is TRBJ2-7 and V is TRBV7-2, with 15 positions matching TRBD2. Germline V gene data show CDR1 as SGHTA and CDR2 as FQGNSA. The CDR3 has 16 residues. Trimming at V came to 5 bases and at J to 1 base, leaving 3 bases not matched to a gene. CDR3 amino acids: CASSRGLAGGSYEQYF. CDR3 in DNA: TGTGCCAGCAGCCGCGGACTAGCGGGAGGGTCCTACGAGCAGTACTTC.

On this clone itself: Mismatch with germline at one junction end may stem from a read error. The genes are TRBV7-9 and TRBJ2-1; 8 bases fit TRBD2. CDR3 length: 14 residues. Germline V lookup: CDR1 SEHNR, CDR2 FQNEAQ (reference sequence). CDR3 loop: CSSSFSGSSYEQFF. CDR3 sequence (DNA): TGTTCCAGCAGCTTCAGCGGGAGTTCCTATGAGCAGTTCTTC.

V usage is TRBV7-3 and J usage is TRBJ1-5, with TRBD1 matching 7 bases. Germline CDR1 is SGHTA and CDR2 is FQGTGA. The CDR3 runs 15 residues. The J segment lost 3 bases and the V segment lost 1 base, leaving 3 bases of the junction unmatched. The CDR3 here is CASSLNRGPNQPQHF. DNA of the CDR3: TGTGCCAGCAGCTTAAACAGGGGACCCAATCAGCCCCAGCATTTT.

The V and J genes are TRBV4-2 and TRBJ1-4; D gene uncertain. V lost 1 base and J lost 2, with 8 bases in between. Germline CDR1 is LGHNA and CDR2 is YNFKEQ. CDR3 size: 15 residues. This chain's CDR3 is CASSQAGSTNEKLFF. The DNA of the CDR3 is TGTGCCAGCAGCCAAGCAGGTTCGACTAATGAAAAACTGTTTTTT.

This sequence joins TRBV11-2 and TRBJ2-3; D is undetermined. Trimming pared 0 bases from V and 8 bases from J, leaving 9 bases between. Per the germline V gene, CDR1 is SGHAT and CDR2 is FQNNGV. The CDR3 length is 13 residues. Here the CDR3 reads CASSLDLPSTQYF. DNA for the CDR3: TGTGCCAGCAGCTTAGATCTCCCGAGTACGCAGTATTTT.

This chain links TRBV6-6 with TRBJ2-1; no definite D call. CDR3 size: 16 residues. V was trimmed by 2 bases and J by 5 bases, leaving 16 bases between them. Germline CDR1 reads MNHNY; CDR2 reads SVGAGI (reference sequence). The CDR3 region is CASSYRARRNDNEQFF. The CDR3 coding sequence is TGTGCCAGCAGTTACAGAGCGCGAAGGAACGACAATGAGCAGTTCTTC.

The CDR3: CASSHRDNEQYF. CDR3 sequence (DNA): TGTGCCAGCAGCCACCGGGACAACGAGCAGTACTTC. This rearrangement joins TRBV11-3 to TRBJ2-7, with a weak D call TRBD1 (6 bases). The germline V gene encodes CDR1 SGHNT and CDR2 YENEEA. The length of the CDR3 is 12 residues. V lost 5 bases and J lost 5, with 10 bases in between.

The chain uses TRBV7-6 and TRBJ2-5; D is perhaps TRBD2 (6 bases). V was shortened by 1 base and J by 5 bases, with 14 bases between the two germline ends. CDR1 SGHVS and CDR2 FNYEAQ come from the germline V gene. CDR3 length: 15 residues. The CDR3, as DNA: TGTGCCAGCAGCTTAGAAGGGACTTCTCGGGAGACCCAGTACTTC. This encodes CASSLEGTSRETQYF.

This clone has more than one count but fewer than ten. The J gene is TRBJ2-7, the V gene TRBV28; unclear D gene. This CDR3 spans 15 amino acids. Per germline, CDR1 MDHEN and CDR2 SYDVKM. Trimming cost V 5 bases and J 0 bases, with 14 bases left between them. CDR3 in DNA: TGTGCCAGCAGTATCACACGACTCTTCTCCTACGAGCAGTACTTC. Its protein is CASSITRLFSYEQYF. The full variable domain, in which reference TRBV28 and TRBJ2-7 provide the parts outside the CDR3, is DVKVTQSSRYLVKRTGEKVFLECVQDMDHENMFWYRQDPGLGLRLIYFSYDVKMKEKGDIPEGYSVSREKKERFSLILESASTNQTSMYLCASSITRLFSYEQYFGPGTRLTVT.

The chain recombines TRBV5-1 with TRBJ1-1, with D uncertain. V was shortened by 2 bases and J by 6 bases, with 17 bases between the two germline ends. The CDR3 extends over 15 amino acids. Germline assignment: CDR1 SGHRS and CDR2 YFSETQ. CDR3 in amino acids: CASSFDIRSGAEAFF. The CDR3 region has the DNA TGCGCCAGCAGCTTTGACATACGCTCAGGTGCTGAAGCTTTCTTT.